This T cell receptor beta chain was captured by sequencing in a study of blood T cell repertoires in COVID-19. Study in general: Acute and convalescent COVID-19 samples came from the United States, Italy and Spain.

Source study methods: Amplifying reference gene primers gave estimates of nucleated cell counts. The table came from immunoSEQ multiplex PCR; TCRdb's copy has only in-frame clones and leaves some out. The V and J calls and clone size were taken over from that table, and D and trimming were inferred from the DNA. Counted here are about 78,000 clones, 65% to 85% occurring once; the ten biggest clones make up roughly 4%. The sample was peripheral blood. This sequence was found in a man over 45 with acute or convalescent COVID-19.

CDR3 protein: CAISEKQGDTEAFF. The CDR3 nucleotides are TGTGCCATCAGTGAGAAACAGGGGGACACTGAAGCTTTCTTT. The J gene is TRBJ1-1, the V gene TRBV10-3, with TRBD1 identical over 8 bases. CDR1 ENHRY and CDR2 SYGVKD come from the germline V gene. There are 14 residues in the CDR3. Losses at the gene ends were 2 bases for V and 3 bases for J; bases not matched to a gene: 2.